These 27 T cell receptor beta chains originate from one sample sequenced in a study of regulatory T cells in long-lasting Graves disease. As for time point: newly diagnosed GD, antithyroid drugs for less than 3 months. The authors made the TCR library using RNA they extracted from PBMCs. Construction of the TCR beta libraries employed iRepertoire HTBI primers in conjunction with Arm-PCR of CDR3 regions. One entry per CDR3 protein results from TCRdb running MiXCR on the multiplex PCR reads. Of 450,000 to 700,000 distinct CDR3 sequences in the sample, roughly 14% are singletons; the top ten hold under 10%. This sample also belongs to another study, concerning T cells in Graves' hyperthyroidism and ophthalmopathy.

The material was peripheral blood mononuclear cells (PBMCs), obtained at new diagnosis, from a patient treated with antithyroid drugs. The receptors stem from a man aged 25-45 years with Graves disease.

The CDR3 bases are TGTGCCAGCTCGTCAGCAGAGTTCTACGAGCAGTACTTC. The encoded protein is CASSSAEFYEQYF. The V gene is TRBV18, the J gene TRBJ2-7; D remains unclear. CDR3 length: 13 residues. The V gene lost 6 bases and the J gene lost 3 bases, with 12 bases spanning the gap. Germline V gives CDR1 KGHSH, CDR2 LQKENI.

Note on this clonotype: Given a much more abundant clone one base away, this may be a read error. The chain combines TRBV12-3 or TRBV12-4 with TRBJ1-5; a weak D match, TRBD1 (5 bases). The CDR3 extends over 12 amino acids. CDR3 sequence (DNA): TGTGCCGGCAGTGTCACAGGTGGGCCCCAGCATTTT. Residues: CAGSVTGGPQHF.

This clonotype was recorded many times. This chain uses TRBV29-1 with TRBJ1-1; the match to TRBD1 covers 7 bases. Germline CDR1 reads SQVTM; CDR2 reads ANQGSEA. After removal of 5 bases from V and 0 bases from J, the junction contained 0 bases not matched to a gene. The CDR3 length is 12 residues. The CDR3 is CSVTGVNTEAFF. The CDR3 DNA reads TGCAGCGTTACAGGGGTGAACACTGAAGCTTTCTTT.

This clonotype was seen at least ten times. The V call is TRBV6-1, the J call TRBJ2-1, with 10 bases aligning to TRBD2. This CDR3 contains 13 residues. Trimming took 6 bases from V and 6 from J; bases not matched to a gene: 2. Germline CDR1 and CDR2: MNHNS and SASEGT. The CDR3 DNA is TGTGCCAGCAGGTTAGCGGGAGGCAATGAGCAGTTCTTC. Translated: CASRLAGGNEQFF.

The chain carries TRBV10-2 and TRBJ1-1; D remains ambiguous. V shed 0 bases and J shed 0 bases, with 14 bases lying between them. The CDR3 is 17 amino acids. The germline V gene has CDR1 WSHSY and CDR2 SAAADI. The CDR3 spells CASSESSGSYLNTEAFF. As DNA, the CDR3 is TGCGCCAGCAGTGAGTCGTCGGGGTCCTACTTGAACACTGAAGCTTTCTTT.

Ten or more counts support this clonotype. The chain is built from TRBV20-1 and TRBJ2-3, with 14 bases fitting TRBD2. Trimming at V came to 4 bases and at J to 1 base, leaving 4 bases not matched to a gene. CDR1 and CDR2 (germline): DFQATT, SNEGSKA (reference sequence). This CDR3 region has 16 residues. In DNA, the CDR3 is TGCAGTGCTACCCGGGGACTAGCGGGGGGCACAGATACGCAGTATTTT. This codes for CSATRGLAGGTDTQYF.

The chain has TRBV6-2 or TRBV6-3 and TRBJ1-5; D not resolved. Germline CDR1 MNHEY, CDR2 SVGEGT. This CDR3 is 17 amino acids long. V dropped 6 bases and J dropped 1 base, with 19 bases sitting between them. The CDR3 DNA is TGTGCCAGCAGATCCTCAACCGGGGTGGCAAGCAATCAGCCCCAGCATTTT. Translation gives CASRSSTGVASNQPQHF.

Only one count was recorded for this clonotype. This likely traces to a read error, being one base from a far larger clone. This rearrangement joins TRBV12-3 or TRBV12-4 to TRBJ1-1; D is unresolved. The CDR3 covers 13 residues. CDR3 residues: CASMIAYNTGAFF. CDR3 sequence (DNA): TGTGCCAGCATGATCGCTTATAACACTGGAGCTTTCTTT.

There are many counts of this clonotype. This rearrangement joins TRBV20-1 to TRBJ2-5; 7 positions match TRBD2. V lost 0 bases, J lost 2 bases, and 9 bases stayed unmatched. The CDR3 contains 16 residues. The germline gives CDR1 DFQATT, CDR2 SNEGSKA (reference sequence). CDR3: CSAREWGGIWQETQYF. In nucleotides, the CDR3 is TGCAGTGCTAGAGAGTGGGGGGGTATTTGGCAAGAGACCCAGTACTTC.

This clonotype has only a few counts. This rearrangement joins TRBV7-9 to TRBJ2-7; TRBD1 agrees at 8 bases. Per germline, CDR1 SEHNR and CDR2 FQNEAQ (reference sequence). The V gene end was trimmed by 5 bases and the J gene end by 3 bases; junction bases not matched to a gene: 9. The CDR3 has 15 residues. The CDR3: CASSPPRQGHYEQYF. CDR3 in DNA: TGTGCCAGCAGCCCTCCCCGACAGGGGCACTACGAGCAGTACTTC.

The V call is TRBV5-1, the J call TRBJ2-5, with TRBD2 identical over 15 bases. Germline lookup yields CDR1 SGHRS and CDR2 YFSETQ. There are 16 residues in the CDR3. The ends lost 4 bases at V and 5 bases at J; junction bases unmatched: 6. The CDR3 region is CASSGLAGGPGETQYF. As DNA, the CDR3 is TGCGCCAGCAGCGGACTAGCGGGAGGGCCTGGGGAGACCCAGTACTTC.

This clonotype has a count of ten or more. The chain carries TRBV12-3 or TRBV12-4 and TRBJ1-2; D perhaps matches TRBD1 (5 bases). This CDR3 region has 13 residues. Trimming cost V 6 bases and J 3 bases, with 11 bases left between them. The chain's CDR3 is CASSQGTDYGYTF. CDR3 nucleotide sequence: TGTGCCAGCAGCCAAGGGACGGACTATGGCTACACCTTC.

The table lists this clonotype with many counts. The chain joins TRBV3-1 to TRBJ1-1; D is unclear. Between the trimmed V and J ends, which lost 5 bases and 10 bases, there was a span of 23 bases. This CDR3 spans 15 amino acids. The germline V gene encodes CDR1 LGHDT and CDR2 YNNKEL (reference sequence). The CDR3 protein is CASSSVRFGAVGAFF. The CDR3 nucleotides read TGTGCCAGCAGCTCCGTGCGTTTTGGAGCGGTTGGAGCTTTCTTT.

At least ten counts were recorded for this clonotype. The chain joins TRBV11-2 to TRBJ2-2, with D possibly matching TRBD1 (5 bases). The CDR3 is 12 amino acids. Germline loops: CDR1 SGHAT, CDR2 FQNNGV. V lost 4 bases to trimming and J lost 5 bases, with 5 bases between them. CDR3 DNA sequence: TGTGCCAGCAGCTCAGGGACCGGGGAGCTGTTTTTT. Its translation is CASSSGTGELFF.

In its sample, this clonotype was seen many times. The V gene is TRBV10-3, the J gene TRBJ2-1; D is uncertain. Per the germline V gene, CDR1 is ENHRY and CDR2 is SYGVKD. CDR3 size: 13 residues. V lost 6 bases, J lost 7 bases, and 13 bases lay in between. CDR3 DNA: TGTGCCATCAGGGTCTTGGCATCTAATGAGCAGTTCTTC. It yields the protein CAIRVLASNEQFF.

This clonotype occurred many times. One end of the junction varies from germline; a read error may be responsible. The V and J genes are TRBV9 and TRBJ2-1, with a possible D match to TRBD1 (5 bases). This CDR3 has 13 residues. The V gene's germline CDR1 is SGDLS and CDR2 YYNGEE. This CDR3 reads CASSVRGYNEQFF. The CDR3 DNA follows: TGCGCCAGCAGTGTAAGGGGTTACAATGAGCAGTTCTTC.

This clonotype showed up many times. The CDR3 reads CASSSSEGRHEQYF. The CDR3, as DNA: TGTGCCAGCAGCTCCTCCGAGGGCCGCCACGAGCAGTACTTC. The genes are TRBV7-9 and TRBJ2-7; a possible D gene is TRBD2 (5 bases). The V gene's germline CDR1 is SEHNR and CDR2 FQNEAQ (reference sequence). The CDR3 runs to 14 residues. Trimming took off 4 bases at V and 5 bases at J, with 15 bases between the two ends.

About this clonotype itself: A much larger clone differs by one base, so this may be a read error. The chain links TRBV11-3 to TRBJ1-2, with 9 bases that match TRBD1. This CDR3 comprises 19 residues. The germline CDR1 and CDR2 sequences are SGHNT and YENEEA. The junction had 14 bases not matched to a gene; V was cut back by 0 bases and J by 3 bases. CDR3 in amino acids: CASSLDRFPATGGDYGYTF. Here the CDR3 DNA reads TGTGCCAGCAGCTTAGATCGGTTCCCCGCGACAGGGGGGGACTATGGCTACACCTTC.

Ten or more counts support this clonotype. The CDR3 region has the DNA TGTGCCAGCAGTCTCTCCCCCCCTGGCTACTATGGCTACACCTTC. It specifies CASSLSPPGYYGYTF. V and J are TRBV27 and TRBJ1-2, with no clear D. Trimming shortened V by 5 bases and J by 3 bases, and 16 bases separated the two germline ends. Germline V CDR1 and CDR2: MNHEY, SMNVEV (reference sequence). This CDR3 has 15 residues.

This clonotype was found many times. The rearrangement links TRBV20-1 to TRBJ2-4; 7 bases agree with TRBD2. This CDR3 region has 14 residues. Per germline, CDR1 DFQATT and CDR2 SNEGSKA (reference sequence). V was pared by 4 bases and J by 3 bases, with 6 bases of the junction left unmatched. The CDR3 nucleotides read TGCAGTGCTATCAGCGGGACTGGCAAAAACATTCAGTACTTC. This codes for CSAISGTGKNIQYF.

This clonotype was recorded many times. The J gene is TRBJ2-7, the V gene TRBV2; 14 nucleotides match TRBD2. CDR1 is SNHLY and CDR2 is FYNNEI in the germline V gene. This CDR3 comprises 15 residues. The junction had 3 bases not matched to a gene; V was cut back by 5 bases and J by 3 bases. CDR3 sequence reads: CASSRTSGRIYEQYF. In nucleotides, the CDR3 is TGTGCCAGCAGTAGGACTAGCGGGAGGATCTACGAGCAGTACTTC.

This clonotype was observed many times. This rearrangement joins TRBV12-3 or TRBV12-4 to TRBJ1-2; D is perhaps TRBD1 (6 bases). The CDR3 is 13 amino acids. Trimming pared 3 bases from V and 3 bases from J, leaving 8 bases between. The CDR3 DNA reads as TGTGCCAGCAGTTTCGGGGGGCACTATGGCTACACCTTC. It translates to CASSFGGHYGYTF.

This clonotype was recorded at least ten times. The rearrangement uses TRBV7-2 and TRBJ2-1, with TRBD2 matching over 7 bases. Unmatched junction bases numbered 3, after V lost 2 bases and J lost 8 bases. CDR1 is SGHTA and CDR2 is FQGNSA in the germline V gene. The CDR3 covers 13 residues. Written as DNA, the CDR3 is TGTGCCAGCAGCTTACCTAGCGGACATGAGCAGTTCTTC. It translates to CASSLPSGHEQFF.

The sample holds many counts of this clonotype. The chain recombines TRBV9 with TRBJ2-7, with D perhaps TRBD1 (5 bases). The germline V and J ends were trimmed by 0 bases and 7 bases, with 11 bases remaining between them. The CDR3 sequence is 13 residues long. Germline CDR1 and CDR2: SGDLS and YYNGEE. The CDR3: CASSVGGAGEQYF. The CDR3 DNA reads TGTGCCAGCAGCGTAGGAGGAGCAGGGGAGCAGTACTTC.

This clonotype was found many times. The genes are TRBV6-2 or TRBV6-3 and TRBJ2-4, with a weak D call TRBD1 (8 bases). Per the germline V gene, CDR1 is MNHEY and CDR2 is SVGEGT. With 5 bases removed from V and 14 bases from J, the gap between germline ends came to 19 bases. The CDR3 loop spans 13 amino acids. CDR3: CASSNRQGRVEYF. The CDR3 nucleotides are TGTGCCAGCAGTAACCGACAGGGGAGGGTGGAGTACTTC.

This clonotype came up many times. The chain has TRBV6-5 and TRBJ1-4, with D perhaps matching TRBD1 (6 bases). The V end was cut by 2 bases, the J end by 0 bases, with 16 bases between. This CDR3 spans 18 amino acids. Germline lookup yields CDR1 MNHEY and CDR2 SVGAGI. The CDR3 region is CASSYQGSGFATNEKLFF. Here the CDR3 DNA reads TGTGCCAGCAGTTACCAGGGGTCGGGTTTCGCAACTAATGAAAAACTGTTTTTT.

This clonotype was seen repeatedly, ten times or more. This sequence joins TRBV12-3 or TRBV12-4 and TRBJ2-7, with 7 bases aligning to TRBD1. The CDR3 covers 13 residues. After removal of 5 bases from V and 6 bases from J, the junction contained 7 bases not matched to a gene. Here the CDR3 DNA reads TGTGCCAGCAGTCCCGACAGGGCCCTCGAGCAGTACTTC. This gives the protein CASSPDRALEQYF.